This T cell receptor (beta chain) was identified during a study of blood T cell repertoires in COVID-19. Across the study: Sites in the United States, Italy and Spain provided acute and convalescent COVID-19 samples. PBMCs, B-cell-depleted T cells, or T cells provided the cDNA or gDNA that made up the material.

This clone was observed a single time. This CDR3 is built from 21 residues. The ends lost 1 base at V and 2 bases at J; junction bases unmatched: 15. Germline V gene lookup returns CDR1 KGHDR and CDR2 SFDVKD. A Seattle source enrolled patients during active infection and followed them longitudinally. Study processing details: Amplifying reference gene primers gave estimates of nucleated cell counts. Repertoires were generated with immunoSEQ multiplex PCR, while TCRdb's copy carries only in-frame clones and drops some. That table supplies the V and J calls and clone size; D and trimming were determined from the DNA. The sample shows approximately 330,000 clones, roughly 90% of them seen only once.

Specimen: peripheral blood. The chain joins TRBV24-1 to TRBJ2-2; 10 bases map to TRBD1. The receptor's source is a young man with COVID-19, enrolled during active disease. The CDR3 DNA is TGTGCCACCAGTGATTTCCAGACCCGGGACAGGGGCCACTTTAACACCGGGGAGCTGTTTTTT. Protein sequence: CATSDFQTRDRGHFNTGELFF.